This T cell receptor beta chain appears in the sequencing data of a study of blood T cell repertoires in COVID-19. Method: immunoSEQ multiplex PCR; TCRdb's copy keeps in-frame clones and lacks some. The sample has under 250,000 clones, roughly 90% seen once. Per the germline V gene, CDR1 is LGHDT and CDR2 is YNNKEL (reference sequence). The CDR3 has 15 amino acids. V shed 1 base and J shed 10 bases, with 14 bases lying between them. This TCR was recovered from a man aged 60 to 69 who had recovered from COVID-19. Sequencing was performed on peripheral blood. This chain connects TRBV3-1 (or the pseudogene TRBV3-2) to TRBJ1-6, with D hard to call. The DNA for the CDR3 is TGTGCCAGCAGCCAAGCCCTGGGAGGGTGGTCACCCCTCCACTTT. Translating it yields CASSQALGGWSPLHF.